Listed below are T cell receptor beta chains from one sample, sequenced in a study of identical twins. Each CDR3 protein is one row after TCRdb ran MiXCR on the 5' RACE reads. Counted here are 420,000 or so distinct CDR3 sequences, about a fifth occurring once; the ten biggest clones make up 12%. Sequenced sample: naive T cells sorted from blood. All receptors derive from a middle-aged man in good health. Both conserved end residues are trimmed from each CDR3.

J gene | V gene | CDR3 protein
TRBJ2-5 | TRBV15 | ATSRDPGQRLGTQY
TRBJ2-7 | TRBV10-2 | ASNSGSFYEQY
TRBJ2-2 | TRBV20-1 | SANDQGPGELF
TRBJ2-1 | TRBV20-1 | SARDSSGVSSYNEQF
TRBJ2-7 | TRBV5-1 | ASSLDGLAGGFKGYEQY
TRBJ2-7 | TRBV5-1 | ASSLETGRFGSYEQY
TRBJ2-2 | TRBV4-3 | ASSQAGTNTGELF
TRBJ2-2 | TRBV6-1 | ASSRQGTGTGELF
TRBJ2-1 | TRBV18 | ASSPMGIAMSEQF
TRBJ1-6 | TRBV12-3/TRBV12-4 | ASSPTVRLNSPLH
TRBJ2-1 | TRBV20-1 | SAREGRGYNEQF
TRBJ2-1 | TRBV28 | ASSLAGGLRNEQF
TRBJ2-2 | TRBV29-1 | SVVLTSNTGELF
TRBJ2-6 | TRBV5-1 | ASSLRLGSSGANVLT
TRBJ1-6 | TRBV11-2 | ASSLTGSLGNSPLH
TRBJ1-4 | TRBV12-3/TRBV12-4 | ASSLDRGSEKLF
TRBJ1-5 | TRBV20-1 | SARDRVTGSGNQPQH
TRBJ2-2 | TRBV12-3/TRBV12-4 | ASNLDFTGELF
TRBJ2-7 | TRBV5-1 | ASMTGSTPYEQY
TRBJ2-4 | TRBV9 | ASSPRLVGDRGNIQY
TRBJ2-7 | TRBV12-3/TRBV12-4 | ASSPWGSVSYEQY
TRBJ2-7 | TRBV29-1 | SVELGQGGVGQY
TRBJ2-7 | TRBV5-1 | ASSLASSDITYEQY
TRBJ2-1 | TRBV2 | ASRGIGRRAGEQF
TRBJ2-7 | TRBV5-8 | ASSPMTRDEQY
TRBJ2-7 | TRBV10-3 | ATQASGDHEQY
TRBJ2-2 | TRBV28 | ASSLPGAASTGELF
TRBJ2-1 | TRBV6-4 | ASSEGTSGHGEQF
TRBJ1-1 | TRBV4-3 | ASSQDRNGNTEAF
TRBJ2-7 | TRBV9 | ASSLGGDRTFYEQY
TRBJ2-2 | TRBV4-3 | ASSWDVTGELF
TRBJ1-1 | TRBV4-1 | ASSHRDRATEAF
TRBJ2-2 | TRBV4-1 | ASSQQGNTGELF
TRBJ2-3 | TRBV7-8 | ASNVDLSTDTQY
TRBJ2-1 | TRBV7-9 | ASSSESYLYNEQF
TRBJ1-2 | TRBV10-3 | AISEGDRVSGYT
TRBJ1-2 | TRBV20-1 | SARTQGPYGYT
TRBJ1-4 | TRBV10-3 | AIGREGEKLF
TRBJ1-6 | TRBV7-2 | ASSLGQVVGSPLH
TRBJ1-2 | TRBV10-3 | AINAGRDINYGYT
TRBJ2-7 | TRBV7-8 | ASSLIAGGYPI
TRBJ2-1 | TRBV5-1 | ASSRLVASGGREQF
TRBJ2-1 | TRBV18 | ASSPPASGYNEQF
TRBJ2-5 | TRBV6-5 | ASSSLQGVQETQY
TRBJ2-1 | TRBV20-1 | SDRGDNEQF
TRBJ1-4 | TRBV20-1 | SADSLEKLF
TRBJ2-7 | TRBV12-3/TRBV12-4 | ASSLGAASSYEQY
TRBJ2-1 | TRBV20-1 | SARGGNEQF
TRBJ2-5 | TRBV20-1 | SATVGLALQETQY
TRBJ2-3 | TRBV29-1 | SVGTGVSADTQY
TRBJ2-2 | TRBV24-1 | ATATGGSNTGELF